What follows are 9 T cell receptor beta chains derived from one specimen sequenced in a study of cytomegalovirus exposure and HLA in healthy donors. With 60 Vbeta and 13 Jbeta primers, the PCR was carried out. Clones were sequenced by immunoSEQ multiplex PCR, and TCRdb holds only the in-frame ones, with some missing. Of about 200,000 clones detected, approximately 86% appear once; the ten largest clones hold less than 0.35%. Sequencing was performed on PBMCs. These receptors were taken from a woman in her 30s in good health and CMV-seronegative.

The genes are TRBV7-9 and TRBJ1-1; D gene unclear. The length of the CDR3 is 13 residues. Germline CDR1 and CDR2: SEHNR and FQNEAQ (reference sequence). V was cut by 8 bases and J by 1 base, with 11 bases left in between. The CDR3 spells CASGPGSNTEAFF. The CDR3 DNA reads as TGTGCCAGCGGCCCCGGGTCGAACACTGAAGCTTTCTTT.

In nucleotides, the CDR3 is TGTGCCAGCAGCGTTACAGGGTTCGGTGAGCAGTTCTTC. The encoded protein is CASSVTGFGEQFF. The chain is built from TRBV7-3 and TRBJ2-1, with D tentatively TRBD1 (6 bases). The CDR3 contains 13 residues. The V gene's germline CDR1 is SGHTA and CDR2 FQGTGA. Trimming removed 5 bases from V and 9 bases from J, with 14 bases in between.

In this sample, this clone turned up once. The V call is TRBV5-6, the J call TRBJ1-1; 7 bases line up with TRBD1. V lost 2 bases to trimming and J lost 7 bases; unmatched junction nucleotides: 5. Germline V gene lookup returns CDR1 SGHDT and CDR2 YYEEEE. The CDR3 is made up of 13 amino acids. In nucleotides, the CDR3 is TGTGCCAGCAGCTTTTTGCAGGGGGATGAAGCTTTCTTT. Translated: CASSFLQGDEAFF.

The chain carries TRBV29-1 and TRBJ2-5; 11 bases line up with TRBD2. With V trimmed by 6 bases and J by 4 bases, 4 bases remained unmatched. The CDR3 sequence is 13 residues long. Germline CDR1 is SQVTM and CDR2 is ANQGSEA. This CDR3 reads CSVNGLAGETQYF. The CDR3 DNA is TGCAGCGTCAACGGACTAGCGGGAGAGACCCAGTACTTC.

There are a few counts of this clone. The chain links TRBV27 to TRBJ1-2; D is uncertain. CDR3 length equals 13 residues. V was shortened by 0 bases and J by 4 bases, with 6 bases between the two germline ends. Germline V gene lookup returns CDR1 MNHEY and CDR2 SMNVEV (reference sequence). CDR3 in DNA: TGTGCCAGCAGTTTATCCGCACTCTATGGCTACACCTTC. Its translation is CASSLSALYGYTF.

A few counts support this clone. The chain recombines TRBV5-6 with TRBJ2-5; no firm D call. Germline assignment: CDR1 SGHDT and CDR2 YYEEEE. With 2 bases removed from V and 5 bases from J, the gap between germline ends came to 4 bases. CDR3 size: 11 residues. CDR3 bases: TGTGCCAGCAGCTTTTCGGAGACCCAGTACTTC. Its protein is CASSFSETQYF. Complete variable domain (other parts from reference TRBV5-6 and TRBJ2-5): DAGVTQSPTHLIKTRGQQVTLRCSPKSGHDTVSWYQQALGQGPQFIFQYYEEEERQRGNFPDRFSGHQFPNYSSELNVNALLLGDSALYLCASSFSETQYFGPGTRLLVL.

The gene calls are TRBV29-1 and TRBJ1-2; a weak D match, TRBD1 (6 bases). This CDR3 comprises 12 residues. Germline V gene lookup returns CDR1 SQVTM and CDR2 ANQGSEA. V lost 6 bases, J lost 5 bases, and 13 bases lay in between. As DNA, the CDR3 is TGCAGCGTGCAGGACAGAAGATATGGCTACACCTTC. This translates into CSVQDRRYGYTF.

V is TRBV28 and J is TRBJ2-2, with D maybe TRBD2 (5 bases). The V and J ends lost 1 base and 4 bases respectively, with 10 bases between them. The CDR3 is 15 residues long. Germline CDR1 and CDR2: MDHEN and SYDVKM. The chain's CDR3 is CASSLSTGITGELFF. The CDR3, as DNA: TGTGCCAGCAGTTTATCAACGGGGATCACCGGGGAGCTGTTTTTT.

V is TRBV28 and J is TRBJ1-5; maybe TRBD1 (6 bases). The V gene lost 5 bases and the J gene lost 5 bases, with 13 bases spanning the gap. Germline V gene lookup returns CDR1 MDHEN and CDR2 SYDVKM. The CDR3 has 14 residues. The CDR3 coding sequence is TGTGCCAGCAGTCCCCAAAACAGGGATCAGCCCCAGCATTTT. It specifies CASSPQNRDQPQHF.